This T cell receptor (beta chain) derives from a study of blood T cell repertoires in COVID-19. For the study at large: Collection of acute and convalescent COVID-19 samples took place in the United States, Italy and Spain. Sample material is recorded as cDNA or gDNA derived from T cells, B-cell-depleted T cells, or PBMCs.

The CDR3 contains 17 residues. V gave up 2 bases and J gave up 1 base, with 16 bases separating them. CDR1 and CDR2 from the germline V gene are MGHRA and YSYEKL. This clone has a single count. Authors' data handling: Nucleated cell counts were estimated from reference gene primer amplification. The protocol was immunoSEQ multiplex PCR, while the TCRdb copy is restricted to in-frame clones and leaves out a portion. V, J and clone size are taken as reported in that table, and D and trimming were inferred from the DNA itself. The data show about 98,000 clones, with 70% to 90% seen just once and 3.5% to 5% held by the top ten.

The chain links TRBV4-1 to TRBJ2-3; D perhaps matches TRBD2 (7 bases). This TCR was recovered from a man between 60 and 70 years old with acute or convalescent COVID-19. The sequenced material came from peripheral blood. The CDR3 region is CASSQPLARGRTDTQYF. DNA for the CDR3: TGCGCCAGCAGCCAACCCCTCGCGCGGGGGCGCACAGATACGCAGTATTTT.